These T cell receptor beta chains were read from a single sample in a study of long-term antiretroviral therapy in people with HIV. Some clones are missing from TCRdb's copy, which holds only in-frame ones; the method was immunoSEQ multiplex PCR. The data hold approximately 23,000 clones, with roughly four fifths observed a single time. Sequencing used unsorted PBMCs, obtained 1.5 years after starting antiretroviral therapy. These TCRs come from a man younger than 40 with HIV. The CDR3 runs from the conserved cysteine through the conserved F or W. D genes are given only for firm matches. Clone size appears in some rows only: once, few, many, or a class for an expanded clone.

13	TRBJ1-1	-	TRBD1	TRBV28	CASSPQGPTEAFF	TGTGCCAGCAGTCCACAGGGGCCCACTGAAGCTTTCTTT
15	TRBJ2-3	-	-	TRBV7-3	CASSPQRLGTDTQYF	TGTGCCAGCAGCCCTCAGCGGCTAGGCACAGATACGCAGTATTTT
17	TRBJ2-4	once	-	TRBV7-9	CASSVMGQGAAKNIQYF	TGTGCCAGCAGCGTCATGGGGCAGGGAGCAGCCAAAAACATTCAGTACTTC
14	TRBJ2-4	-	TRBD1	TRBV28	CASSGQGSKNIQYF	TGTGCCAGCAGTGGACAGGGCAGCAAAAACATTCAGTACTTC
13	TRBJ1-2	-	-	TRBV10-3	CAISESDGTDFTF	TGTGCCATCAGTGAGTCTGATGGGACGGACTTCACCTTC
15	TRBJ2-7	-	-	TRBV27	CASSLSGAPPYEQYF	TGTGCCAGCAGTTTATCCGGGGCCCCCCCTTACGAGCAGTACTTC
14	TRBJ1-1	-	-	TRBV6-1	CAEQGMDRNTEAFF	TGTGCCGAGCAGGGAATGGATCGGAACACTGAAGCTTTCTTT
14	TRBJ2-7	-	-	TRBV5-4	CASSQRRGAYEQYF	TGTGCCAGCAGTCAACGGAGGGGCGCCTACGAGCAGTACTTC
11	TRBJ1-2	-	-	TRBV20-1	CSADGPYGYTF	TGCAGTGCTGACGGACCCTATGGCTACACCTTC
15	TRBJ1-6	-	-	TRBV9	CASSVEGAYNSPLHF	TGTGCCAGCAGCGTAGAAGGGGCCTATAATTCACCCCTCCACTTT
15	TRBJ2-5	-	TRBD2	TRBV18	CASSTSGGSGKTQYF	TGTGCCAGCTCCACCTCGGGCGGGAGTGGAAAGACCCAGTACTTC
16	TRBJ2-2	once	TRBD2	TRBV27	CASSLGAGGRTGELFF	TGTGCCAGCAGTTTAGGCGCGGGAGGTCGGACCGGGGAGCTGTTTTTT
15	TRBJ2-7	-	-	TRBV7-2	CASSLQQGYSYEQYF	TGTGCCAGCAGCCTCCAACAGGGTTACTCCTACGAGCAGTACTTC
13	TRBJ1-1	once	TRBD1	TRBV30	CAWGRDRDTEAFF	TGTGCCTGGGGCCGGGACAGAGACACTGAAGCTTTCTTT
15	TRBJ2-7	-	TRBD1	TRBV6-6	CASRLEGQGRYEQYF	TGTGCCAGCAGACTTGAGGGACAGGGTCGCTACGAGCAGTACTTC
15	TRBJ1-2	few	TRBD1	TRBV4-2	CASSARTGDIYGYTF	TGTGCCAGCAGCGCTCGGACAGGGGATATCTATGGCTACACCTTC
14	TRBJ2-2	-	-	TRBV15	CATSRGQNTGELFF	TGTGCCACCAGCAGAGGACAGAACACCGGGGAGCTGTTTTTT
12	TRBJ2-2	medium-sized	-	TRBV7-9	CALGEHTGELFF	TGTGCCCTCGGGGAACACACCGGGGAGCTGTTTTTT
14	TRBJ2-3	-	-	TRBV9	CASSVLGGTDTQYF	TGTGCCAGCAGCGTACTAGGCGGCACAGATACGCAGTATTTT
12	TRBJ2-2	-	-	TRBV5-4	CASSRDTGELFF	TGTGCCAGCAGCCGGGACACCGGGGAGCTGTTTTTT
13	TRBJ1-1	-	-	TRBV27	CASSLQGQAEAFF	TGTGCCAGCAGTCTACAGGGTCAGGCTGAAGCTTTCTTT
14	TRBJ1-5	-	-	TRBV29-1	CSVAKGSSNQPQHF	TGCAGCGTAGCTAAGGGGTCTAGCAATCAGCCCCAGCATTTT
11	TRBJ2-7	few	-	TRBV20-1	CSAKGAVEQYF	TGCAGTGCAAAGGGAGCGGTCGAGCAGTACTTC
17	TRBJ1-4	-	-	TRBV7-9	CASSSWTVNLFNEKLFF	TGTGCCAGCAGCTCATGGACAGTCAACTTATTTAATGAAAAACTGTTTTTT
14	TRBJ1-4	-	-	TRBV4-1	CASSQDPPLENLFF	TGCGCCAGCAGCCAAGATCCACCCTTGGAAAACCTGTTTTTT
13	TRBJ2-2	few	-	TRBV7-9	CASSFLPAGELFF	TGTGCCAGCAGCTTTCTCCCAGCCGGGGAGCTGTTTTTT
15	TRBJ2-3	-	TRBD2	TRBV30	CARTSGPPPTDTQYF	TGTGCCAGGACTAGCGGGCCCCCGCCCACAGATACGCAGTATTTT
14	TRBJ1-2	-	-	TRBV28	CASSFNTGIWGYTF	TGTGCCAGCAGTTTTAACACAGGGATTTGGGGCTACACCTTC
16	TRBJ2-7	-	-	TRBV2	CASSDRGETADYEQYF	TGTGCCAGCAGTGATAGGGGGGAGACAGCGGACTACGAGCAGTACTTC
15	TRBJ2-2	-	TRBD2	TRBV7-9	CASSLGLDGTGELFF	TGTGCCAGCAGCTTGGGACTAGATGGAACCGGGGAGCTGTTTTTT
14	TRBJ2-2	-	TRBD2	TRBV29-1	CSVEIGGATGELFF	TGCAGCGTTGAGATCGGGGGGGCCACCGGGGAGCTGTTTTTT
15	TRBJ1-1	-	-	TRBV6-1	CASSAGIIRQTEAFF	TGTGCCAGCAGTGCGGGGATCATAAGGCAGACTGAAGCTTTCTTT
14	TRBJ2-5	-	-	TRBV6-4	CASSTLQYQETQYF	TGTGCCAGCAGTACTCTACAGTACCAAGAGACCCAGTACTTC
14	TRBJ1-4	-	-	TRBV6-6	CATRRRGGNEKLFF	TGTGCCACCAGAAGGAGGGGGGGTAATGAAAAACTGTTTTTT
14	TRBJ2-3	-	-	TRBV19	CASKRASSTDTQYF	TGTGCCAGTAAGCGGGCGAGTAGCACAGATACGCAGTATTTT
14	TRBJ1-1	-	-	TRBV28	CASSPPLRGTEAFF	TGTGCCAGCAGTCCCCCCCTGAGGGGCACTGAAGCTTTCTTT
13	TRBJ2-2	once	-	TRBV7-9	CASSLPGARELFF	TGTGCCAGCAGCTTACCTGGGGCGAGGGAGCTGTTTTTT
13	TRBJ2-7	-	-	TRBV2	CASLRRGPYEQYF	TGTGCCAGCCTTCGCAGGGGTCCGTACGAGCAGTACTTC
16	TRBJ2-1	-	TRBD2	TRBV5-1	CASSLAMSSGDNEQFF	TGCGCCAGCAGCTTGGCAATGTCTAGCGGGGACAATGAGCAGTTCTTC
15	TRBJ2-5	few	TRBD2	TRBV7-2	CASSDGTSGEETQYF	TGTGCCAGCAGCGACGGGACTAGCGGCGAAGAGACCCAGTACTTC